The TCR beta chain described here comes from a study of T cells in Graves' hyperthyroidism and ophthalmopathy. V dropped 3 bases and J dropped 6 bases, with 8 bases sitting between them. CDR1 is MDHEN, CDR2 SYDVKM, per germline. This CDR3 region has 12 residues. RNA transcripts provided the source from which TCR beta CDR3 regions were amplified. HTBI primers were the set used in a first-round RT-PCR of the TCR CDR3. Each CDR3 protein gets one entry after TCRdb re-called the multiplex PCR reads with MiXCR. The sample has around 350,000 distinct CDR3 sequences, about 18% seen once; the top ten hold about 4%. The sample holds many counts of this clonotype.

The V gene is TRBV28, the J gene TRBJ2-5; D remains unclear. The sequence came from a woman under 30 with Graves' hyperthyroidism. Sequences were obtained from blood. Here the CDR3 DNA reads TGTGCCAGCAGTTTCAGACGGAAGACCCAGTACTTC. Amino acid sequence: CASSFRRKTQYF. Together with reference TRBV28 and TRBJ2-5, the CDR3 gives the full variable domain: DVKVTQSSRYLVKRTGEKVFLECVQDMDHENMFWYRQDPGLGLRLIYFSYDVKMKEKGDIPEGYSVSREKKERFSLILESASTNQTSMYLCASSFRRKTQYFGPGTRLLVL.